This T cell receptor (beta chain) was sequenced during a study of PD-1 blockade in classical Hodgkin lymphoma (dated by TCRdb to about 2020). Context from the whole study: Nivolumab dosing was 3 mg/kg intravenously every 2 weeks, continuing until either disease progression or unacceptable toxicity. To define a peripheral blood immune signature of response to PD-1 blockade in classical Hodgkin lymphoma, the study combined TCR beta sequencing with CyTOF. What the research found in general, with its limitations: The study was limited to a single clinical trial cohort, and causes of repertoire differences, possibly disease activity or prior therapy, remained undefined. Newly diagnosed patients were reported to have lower baseline TCR diversity than healthy donors, and relapsed/refractory patients were reported to have lower baseline TCR diversity still. Lower diversity was observed in patients in whom nivolumab was started less than 1 year after ASCT, and these patients were excluded from later analyses so that confounding by immune reconstitution would be avoided. By C4D1, a significant rise was seen in CD4+ TCR diversity but not in CD8+ TCR diversity (p=0.0027 vs p=0.16), and the rise was most apparent among complete responders (p=0.02). Among trial patients, those achieving complete response had baseline diversity similar to that of newly diagnosed patients, while diversity was significantly lower in partial responders and progressors.

For this clone: No antigen is known for it. Base qualities are not at hand, and no much larger clone is one base apart.

The time point label on this specimen signifies: cycle 1 day 1 (C1D1), immediately before nivolumab initiation. Every trial patient had relapsed after autologous stem cell transplantation, and cohorts A, B and C differed in prior brentuximab vedotin exposure. Using a Miltenyi CD4+ T cell isolation kit, CD4+ T cells were purified from thawed PBMCs through magnetic negative selection. The trial cohort comprised 60 or so patients with relapsed/refractory classical Hodgkin lymphoma whose best overall responses were complete response, partial response or progressive disease. Single-agent nivolumab was administered to trial patients in the multi-cohort phase II CheckMate 205 trial. An independent review committee assessed best overall response using the 2007 International Working Group response criteria. Trial PBMCs were collected immediately before nivolumab initiation (C1D1) and during therapy at cycle 2 day 1 and cycle 4 day 1. Peripheral blood was collected in 8 mL Vacutainer Cell Preparation Tubes, from which PBMCs were isolated by centrifugation and then cryopreserved. Purified CD4+ and CD8+ fractions were prepared only for cases in which an additional PBMC sample was available. Magnetically labelled cells were depleted on LS columns in a quadroMACS separator, and the flow-through was collected as the purified fraction.

The Qiagen DNeasy kit was used to extract genomic DNA from unsorted PBMCs and from the negatively selected CD4+ and CD8+ fractions. Amplification of TCR beta CDR3 regions was done by immunoSEQ multiplex PCR with primers that anneal to V and J segments. Amplification bias was minimized using a synthetic immune receptor repertoire, and residual bias was removed computationally after sequencing. The authors processed their data as follows. Repertoire diversity was quantified as the Shannon entropy index using custom Python scripts. Unsorted, CD4+ and CD8+ repertoires were examined separately, except in combined analyses, for which CD4+ and CD8+ sequences were merged in silico. Clonal expansion was defined as a frequency increase of at least 2-fold after treatment compared with C1D1, and clones undetected at baseline were assigned a pseudocount of 0.5. Clones with 0 or 1 copy at C1D1 were classified as singleton clones, and clones with 2 or more copies were classified as non-singleton clones. Clones expanded in unsorted samples were annotated as CD4+, CD8+ or unknown by matching protein sequences in sorted samples from the same patient. Wilcoxon tests on paired samples were used to test diversity changes from C1D1 to C4D1. The immuneACCESS repertoire file appears here via TCRdb, limited to in-frame rearrangements. These files lack a portion of the clones; in checked studies, under half of the deficit traces to unresolved V genes, and the cause of the others is not known. V, J and clone size are those of that table, while D and trimming were read from the DNA. The sample table records 30,000 to 35,000 clones; about 93% of these occur just once. 0.2% to 0.3% of the sample is held by the ten biggest clonotypes.

The junction shows trimming of 0 bases on V and 9 bases on J, and the gene matches do not reach 6 bases of it. According to the germline V gene, CDR1 reads SGDLS and CDR2 reads YYNGEE. The CDR3, from cysteine to phenylalanine, totals 15 residues. Only the CDR3 region is kept as DNA, spanning 45 bases read in frame from base 1. This chain is built from TRBV9 and TRBJ2-2; 9 nucleotides in the junction match TRBD2. Sequencing used CD4+ T cells from blood, obtained at baseline. The source is a human donor with classical Hodgkin lymphoma. Here is the DNA: TGTGCCAGCAGCGTAGCTGGCGGGGGGGCCCGGGAGCTGTTTTTT. It encodes CASSVAGGGARELFF.